This TCR beta chain was captured by sequencing in a study of cytomegalovirus exposure and HLA in healthy donors. Sequencing was performed with immunoSEQ multiplex PCR; in TCRdb, only in-frame clones are kept and a portion is missing. This sample has 100,000 to 150,000 clones, with nearly 90% found just once. The V gene end was trimmed by 7 bases and the J gene end by 7 bases; junction bases not matched to a gene: 7. In germline, CDR1 is SGHTA, CDR2 FQGNSA. The CDR3 covers 14 residues. Comments on this clone: The antigen remains unidentified.

Overall study findings and caveats: The classifier, whose performance was assessed in both the original and validation cohorts, reportedly diagnosed cytomegalovirus status with high specificity and sensitivity. Among TCR sequences, most were rare, though some public TCRs appeared in many donors. Confirmation in vitro established that a few CMV-associated chains were specific for CMV antigens.

The TCR comes from a man younger than 40 in good health and CMV-seronegative. Sequenced input: PBMCs. This chain links TRBV7-2 with TRBJ1-4; TRBD1 matches at 9 bases. The CDR3 DNA is TGTGCCAGCACCCTACAGGGGGCGGGTGAAAAACTGTTTTTT. It encodes CASTLQGAGEKLFF.